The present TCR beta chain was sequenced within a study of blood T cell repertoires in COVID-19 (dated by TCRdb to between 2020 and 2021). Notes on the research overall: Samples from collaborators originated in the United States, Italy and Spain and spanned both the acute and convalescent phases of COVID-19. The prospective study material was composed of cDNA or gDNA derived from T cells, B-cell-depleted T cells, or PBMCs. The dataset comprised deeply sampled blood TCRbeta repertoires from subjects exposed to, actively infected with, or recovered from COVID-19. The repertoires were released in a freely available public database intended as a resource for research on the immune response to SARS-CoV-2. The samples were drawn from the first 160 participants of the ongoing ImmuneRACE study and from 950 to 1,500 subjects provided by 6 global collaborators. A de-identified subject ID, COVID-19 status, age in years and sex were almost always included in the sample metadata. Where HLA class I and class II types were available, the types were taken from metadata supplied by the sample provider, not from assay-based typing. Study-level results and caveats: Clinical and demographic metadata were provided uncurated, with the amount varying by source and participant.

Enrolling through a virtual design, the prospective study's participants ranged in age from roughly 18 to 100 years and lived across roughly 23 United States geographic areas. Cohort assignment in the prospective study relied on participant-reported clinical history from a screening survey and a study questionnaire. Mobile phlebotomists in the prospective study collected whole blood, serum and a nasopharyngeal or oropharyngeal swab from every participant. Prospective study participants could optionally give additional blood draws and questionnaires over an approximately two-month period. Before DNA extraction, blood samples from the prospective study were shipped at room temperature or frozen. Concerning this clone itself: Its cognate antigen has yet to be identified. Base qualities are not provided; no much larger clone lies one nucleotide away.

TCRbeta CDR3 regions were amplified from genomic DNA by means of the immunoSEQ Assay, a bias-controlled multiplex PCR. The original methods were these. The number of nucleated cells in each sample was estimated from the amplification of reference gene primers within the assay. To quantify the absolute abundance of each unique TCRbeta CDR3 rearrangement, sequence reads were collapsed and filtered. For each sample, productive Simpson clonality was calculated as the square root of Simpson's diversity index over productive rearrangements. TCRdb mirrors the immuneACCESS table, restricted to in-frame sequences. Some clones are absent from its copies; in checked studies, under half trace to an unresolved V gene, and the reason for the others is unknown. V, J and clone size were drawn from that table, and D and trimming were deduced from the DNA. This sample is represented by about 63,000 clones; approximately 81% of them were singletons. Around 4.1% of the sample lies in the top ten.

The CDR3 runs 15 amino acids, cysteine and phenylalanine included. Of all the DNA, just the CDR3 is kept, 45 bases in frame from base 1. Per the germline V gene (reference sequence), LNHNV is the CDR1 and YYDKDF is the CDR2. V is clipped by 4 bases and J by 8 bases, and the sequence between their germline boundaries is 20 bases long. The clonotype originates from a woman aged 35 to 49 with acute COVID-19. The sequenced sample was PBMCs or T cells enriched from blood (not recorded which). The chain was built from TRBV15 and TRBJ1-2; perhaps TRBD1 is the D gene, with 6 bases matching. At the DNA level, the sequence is TGTGCCACCAGCAACCGAGTACAGGGCACGGGAGGCTACACCTTC. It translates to CATSNRVQGTGGYTF.